This TCR beta chain was captured in a study of T cell responses to AZD1222 COVID-19 vaccine. As concerns this clone: What it recognizes is unknown.

Study-wide findings and caveats: Following two doses of AZD1222, Spike-specific TCR breadth and depth rose.

Libraries were prepared by immunoSEQ multiplex PCR; TCRdb keeps only in-frame clonotypes and omits some of them. The top ten hold about 7.9% of the sample, which has about 140,000 clones, approximately 85% seen once. V was shortened by 4 bases and J by 0 bases, with 6 bases between the two germline ends. In germline, CDR1 is SGHDN, CDR2 FVKESK. The CDR3 totals 13 residues. The sequence was obtained from an adult who received the MenACWY meningococcal vaccine as a control. The rearrangement uses TRBV14 and TRBJ2-5; D gene uncertain. The source material was peripheral blood, sampled 28 days after the second dose of the MenACWY control vaccine. The CDR3 protein is CASSLAHQETQYF. The CDR3 DNA sequence: TGTGCCAGCAGCCTAGCCCACCAAGAGACCCAGTACTTC.